This TCR beta chain came from a study of CD8+ T cells in alopecia areata. Study outcomes and limitations: Sequences from scalp samples also cover resident alphabeta T cells of normal skin.

The CDR3 has 14 amino acids. Per germline, CDR1 MNHEY and CDR2 SMNVEV (reference sequence). Trimming cost V 4 bases and J 3 bases; bases outside gene matches: 2. cDNA prepared by RNA extraction and subsequent reverse transcription served as the template for sequencing. TCRdb's table, derived via immunoSEQ multiplex PCR, lists solely in-frame clones and lacks some. This sample has about 150,000 clones, with 45% to 60% found just once. As for this clone: Its target is not known.

The chain carries TRBV27 and TRBJ2-3; 9 bases are a match to TRBD2. The sequence came from a human donor with alopecia areata. The source was CD8+ T cells sorted from blood, collected at week 0. Written as DNA, the CDR3 is TGTGCCAGCAGTTCGGGACTAGCAACAGATACGCAGTATTTT. Amino acids: CASSSGLATDTQYF.